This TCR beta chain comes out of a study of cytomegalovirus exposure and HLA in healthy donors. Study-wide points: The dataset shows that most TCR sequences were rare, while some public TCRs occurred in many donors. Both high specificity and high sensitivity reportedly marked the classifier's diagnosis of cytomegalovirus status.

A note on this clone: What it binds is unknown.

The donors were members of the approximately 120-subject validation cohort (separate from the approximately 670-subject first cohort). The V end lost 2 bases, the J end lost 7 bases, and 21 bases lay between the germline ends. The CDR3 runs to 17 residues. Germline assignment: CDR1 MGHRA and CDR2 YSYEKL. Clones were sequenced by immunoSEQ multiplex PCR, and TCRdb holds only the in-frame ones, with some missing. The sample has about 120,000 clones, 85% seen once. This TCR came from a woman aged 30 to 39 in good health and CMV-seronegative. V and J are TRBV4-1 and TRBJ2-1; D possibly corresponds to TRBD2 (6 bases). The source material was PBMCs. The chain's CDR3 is CASSQPGLARVGNEQFF. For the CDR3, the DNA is TGCGCCAGCAGCCAACCCGGGCTAGCGCGCGTGGGGAATGAGCAGTTCTTC.